The rows below give T cell receptor beta chains drawn from one sample of a study of CD8 T cells in Susac syndrome. TCRdb re-called the immunoSEQ multiplex PCR reads through MiXCR, storing one row per CDR3 protein. The sample gives about 150,000 distinct CDR3 sequences, roughly 95% of which show up once; approximately 0.08% is in the top ten. The sequencing sample was made of CD4+ T cells from PBMCs. These TCRs come from a human donor with Susac syndrome. The conserved cysteine and the conserved F or W are not part of the CDR3 here. The order of the fields is V gene, CDR3 protein.

>TRBV20-1
SARDQSQAWVNDQPQH
>TRBV23-1
ASSQGPGVEETQY
>TRBV20-1
SAPTPTSGYEQY
>TRBV6-2/TRBV6-3
ASSATSDYNEQF
>TRBV5-6
ASSLGVPRSETQY
>TRBV4-1
ASSPDRRGEETQY
>TRBV10-3
AIKDLSNTEAF
>TRBV20-1
SAREATTGMQF
>TRBV6-1
ASSERHRGDTEAF
>TRBV5-1
ASSTGEGYT
>TRBV3-1
ASSPWRGGTDTQY
>TRBV29-1
SVRQHTWDEQY
>TRBV24-1
ATSDSNPTGYGYT
>TRBV12-3/TRBV12-4
ASSLSGSADTQY
>TRBV2
ASTSLEGYGYT
>TRBV5-4
ASSSALSGRIDTQY
>TRBV25-1
ASSPGVGYT
>TRBV29-1
SAGQGGTNEKLF
>TRBV6-5
ASSAIDRGGYT
>TRBV24-1
ATSGADTSMTQY
>TRBV28
ASRQDTGLAGGPGDEQF
>TRBV4-2
ASSQDWSDEQF
>TRBV4-2
ASSQGQTSGLLGSTDTQY
>TRBV7-8
ASSSRPSGEQF
>TRBV5-6
ASSRRTGDRYEQY
>TRBV7-9
ASSNAGTGEKVQY
>TRBV27
ASSNTGPRDGETQY
>TRBV5-1
ASSFTGYETQY
>TRBV13
ASSSRPDNNYGYT
>TRBV29-1
SAKQDVGQPQH
>TRBV24-1
ATSDLTGGAGTGELF
>TRBV20-1
SAKTGGGNTEAF
>TRBV14
ASSPLQWGRYEQY
>TRBV5-1
ASSSTGGSYEQY
>TRBV3-1
ASSQVDGTQY
>TRBV12-3/TRBV12-4
ASKPSGGASEQY
>TRBV23-1
ASSQSLGAQGEKLF
>TRBV5-1
ASSLGGTGNEQF
>TRBV6-1
ASSAEQRGNQPQH
>TRBV20-1
SASRPGQGVSNEQF